The present entry profiles one T cell receptor (beta chain) with its context. The target of this receptor is not known. Base qualities were left out, and no much larger clone turns up one base away. Patients with a history of autoimmune disease or receiving systemic immunosuppression were excluded from the trial. Peripheral blood for TCR sequencing was drawn from every dose cohort at baseline, at cycle 4 day 1 and at cycle 7 day 1. The samples were taken from a phase I, first-in-human, multicenter, open-label dose-escalation trial of ivuxolimab. Adults with locally advanced or metastatic melanoma, renal cell, hepatocellular, or head and neck squamous cell carcinoma were enrolled in the trial. Before TCR sequencing, CD4+ T cells and CD8+ T cells from peripheral blood were sorted into separate populations. The cysteine opens and the phenylalanine closes a CDR3 of 13 amino acids. The kept DNA is CDR3 alone, 39 bases in frame from the first base. The V end loses 2 bases and the J end loses 4 bases, and a stretch of 6 bases separates them. CDR1 and CDR2, looked up from the germline V gene (reference sequence), are SGHNT and YYREEE.

The data belong to a study of OX40 agonist ivuxolimab in advanced cancers. Context from the whole study: Ivuxolimab was an agonistic, fully human IgG2 monoclonal antibody directed against OX40 (CD134), a costimulatory receptor. Intravenous ivuxolimab was administered to patients every 2 weeks at six dose levels: 0.01, 0.1, 0.3, 1.5, 3 and 10 mg/kg. Of the roughly 52 dose-escalation patients, hepatocellular carcinoma was present in some 19, melanoma in around 15, renal cell carcinoma in 9 and head and neck cancer in 9. The dose-escalation cohort was 82.7% male with a mean age of around 62 years, ranging from roughly 23 to 90. Prior anti-PD-1, anti-PD-L1 or anti-CTLA-4 therapy was permitted, and roughly two fifths of dose-escalation patients had received checkpoint inhibitors. Three dose-escalation patients achieved partial responses, one with hepatocellular carcinoma and two with cutaneous melanoma. The point of sequencing TCRbeta in the periphery was to test whether ivuxolimab changed TCR sequence diversity and drove clonal T-cell expansion. The paper describes the monotherapy dose-escalation part (N ≈ 51 patients) of the phase I trial of ivuxolimab.

The study at large found these results: Low levels of normalized T-cell clonal expansion were also seen in some nonresponding patients. At doses of 0.1 to 3.0 mg/kg, clonal expansion of both CD4+ and CD8+ T cells in blood was seen between baseline and week 6. Partial responders in the 0.1-3.0 mg/kg groups had among the lowest normalized peripheral clonal expansion, especially among CD8+ T cells. The antigen specificity of the clonally expanded peripheral T cells was not determined. On average, CD8+ T cells showed more expanded clones than CD4+ T cells after ivuxolimab.

Genomic DNA was isolated from the sorted cells so that the TCRbeta CDR3 region could be sequenced. The immunoSEQ Assay was used for sequencing of TCRbeta CDR3 regions. TCRdb obtained this table from immuneACCESS and retained in-frame rearrangements with V and J assigned. These tables miss some clones; where compared with another copy, unresolved V genes account for less than half of the shortfall, and the remainder is unexplained. Within this sample are more than 45,000 clones, with less than 90% of them counted one time only. The top ten hold less than 4% of the sample. The sequence derives from an adult with an advanced solid tumor such as melanoma, head and neck, liver or kidney cancer. This receptor chain uses TRBV5-4 and TRBJ2-2, with no reliable assignment of the D segment. The sample here was CD4+ or CD8+ T cells sorted from blood, taken in a trial of the OX40 agonist ivuxolimab. The CDR3 region has the sequence CASSFKFTGELFF. The DNA sequence is given as TGTGCCAGCAGCTTCAAGTTCACCGGGGAGCTGTTTTTT.